This T cell receptor (beta chain) is from a study of OX40 agonist ivuxolimab in advanced cancers. Whole-study findings and limits: On average, CD8+ T cells had more expanded clones than CD4+.

CDR3 length equals 13 residues. Germline V gene lookup returns CDR1 MNHEY and CDR2 SVGAGI. V dropped 5 bases and J dropped 7 bases, with 12 bases sitting between them. Method: immunoSEQ multiplex PCR; TCRdb's copy keeps in-frame clones and lacks some. Seen here are 40,000 to 55,000 clones, roughly 88% observed once, and the top ten hold approximately 3.2%. This clone was recorded once. Its antigen is still unknown. The chain recombines TRBV6-5 with TRBJ1-5; no clear D. The receptor comes from an adult with an advanced solid tumor such as melanoma, head and neck, liver or kidney cancer. Here the sequenced sample was CD4+ or CD8+ T cells sorted from blood, taken in a trial of the OX40 agonist ivuxolimab. CDR3 protein: CASSRFVGQPQHF. CDR3 in DNA: TGTGCCAGCAGTCGCTTTGTGGGGCAGCCCCAGCATTTT.